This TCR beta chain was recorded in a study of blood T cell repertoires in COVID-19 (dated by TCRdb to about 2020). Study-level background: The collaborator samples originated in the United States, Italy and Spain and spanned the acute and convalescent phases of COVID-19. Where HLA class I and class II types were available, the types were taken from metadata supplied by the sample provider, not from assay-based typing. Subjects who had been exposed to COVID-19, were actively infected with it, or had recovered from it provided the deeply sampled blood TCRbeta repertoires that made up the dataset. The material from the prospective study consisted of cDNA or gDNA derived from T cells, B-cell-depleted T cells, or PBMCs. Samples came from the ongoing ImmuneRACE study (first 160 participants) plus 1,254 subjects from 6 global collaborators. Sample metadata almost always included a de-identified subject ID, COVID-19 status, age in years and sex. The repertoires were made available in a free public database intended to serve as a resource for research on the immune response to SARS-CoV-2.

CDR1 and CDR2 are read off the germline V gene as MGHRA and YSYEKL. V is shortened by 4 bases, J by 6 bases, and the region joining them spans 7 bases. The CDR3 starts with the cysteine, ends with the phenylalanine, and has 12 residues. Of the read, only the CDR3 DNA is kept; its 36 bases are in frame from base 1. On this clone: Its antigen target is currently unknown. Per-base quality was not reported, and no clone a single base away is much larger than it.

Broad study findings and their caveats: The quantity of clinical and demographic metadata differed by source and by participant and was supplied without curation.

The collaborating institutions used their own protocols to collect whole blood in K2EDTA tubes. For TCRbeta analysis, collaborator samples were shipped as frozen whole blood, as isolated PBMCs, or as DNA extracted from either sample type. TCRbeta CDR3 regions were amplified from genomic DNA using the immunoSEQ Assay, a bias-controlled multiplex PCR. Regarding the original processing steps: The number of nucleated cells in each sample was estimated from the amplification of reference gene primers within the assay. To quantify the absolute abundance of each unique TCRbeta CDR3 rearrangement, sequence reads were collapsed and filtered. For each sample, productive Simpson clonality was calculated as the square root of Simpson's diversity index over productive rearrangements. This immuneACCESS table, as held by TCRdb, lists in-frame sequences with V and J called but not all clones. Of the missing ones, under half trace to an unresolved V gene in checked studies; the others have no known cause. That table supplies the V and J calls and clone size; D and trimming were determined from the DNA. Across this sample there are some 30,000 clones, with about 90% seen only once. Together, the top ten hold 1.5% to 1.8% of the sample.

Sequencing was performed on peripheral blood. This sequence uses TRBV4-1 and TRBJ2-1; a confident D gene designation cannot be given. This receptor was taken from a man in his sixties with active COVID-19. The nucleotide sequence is TGCGCCAGCAGCCCAGACTTCAATGAGCAGTTCTTC. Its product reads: CASSPDFNEQFF.